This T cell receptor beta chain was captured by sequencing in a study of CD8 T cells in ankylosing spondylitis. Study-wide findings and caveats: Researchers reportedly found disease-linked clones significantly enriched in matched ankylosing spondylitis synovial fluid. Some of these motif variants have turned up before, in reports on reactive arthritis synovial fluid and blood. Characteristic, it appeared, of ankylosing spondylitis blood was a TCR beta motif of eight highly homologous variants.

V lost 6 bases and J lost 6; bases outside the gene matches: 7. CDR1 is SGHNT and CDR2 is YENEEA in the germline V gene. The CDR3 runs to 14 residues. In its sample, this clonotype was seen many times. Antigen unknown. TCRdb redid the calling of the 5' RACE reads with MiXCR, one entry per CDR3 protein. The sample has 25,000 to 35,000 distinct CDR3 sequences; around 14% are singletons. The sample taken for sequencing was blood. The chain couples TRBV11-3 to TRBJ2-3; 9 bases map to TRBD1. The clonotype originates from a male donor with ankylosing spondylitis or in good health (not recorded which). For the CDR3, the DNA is TGTGCCAGCAGACCGGGGACAGGGACGGATACGCAGTATTTT. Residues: CASRPGTGTDTQYF.